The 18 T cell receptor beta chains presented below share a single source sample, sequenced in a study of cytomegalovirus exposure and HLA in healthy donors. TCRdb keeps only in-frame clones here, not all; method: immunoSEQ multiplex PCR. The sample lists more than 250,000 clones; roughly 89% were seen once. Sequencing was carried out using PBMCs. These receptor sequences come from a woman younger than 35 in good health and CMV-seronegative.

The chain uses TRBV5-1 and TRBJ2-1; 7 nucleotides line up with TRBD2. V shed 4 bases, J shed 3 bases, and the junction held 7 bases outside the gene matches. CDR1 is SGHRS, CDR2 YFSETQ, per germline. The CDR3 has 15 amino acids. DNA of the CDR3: TGCGCCAGCAGCCGTACGGGACTACTCTACAATGAGCAGTTCTTC. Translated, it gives CASSRTGLLYNEQFF.

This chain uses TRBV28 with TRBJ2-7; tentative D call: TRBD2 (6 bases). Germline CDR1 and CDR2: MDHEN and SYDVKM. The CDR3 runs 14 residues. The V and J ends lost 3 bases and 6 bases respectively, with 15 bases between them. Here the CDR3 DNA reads TGTGCCAGCAGTTTGTCTAGGGGAGGAAGCGAGCAGTACTTC. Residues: CASSLSRGGSEQYF. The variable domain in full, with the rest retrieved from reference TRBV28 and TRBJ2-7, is DVKVTQSSRYLVKRTGEKVFLECVQDMDHENMFWYRQDPGLGLRLIYFSYDVKMKEKGDIPEGYSVSREKKERFSLILESASTNQTSMYLCASSLSRGGSEQYFGPGTRLTVT.

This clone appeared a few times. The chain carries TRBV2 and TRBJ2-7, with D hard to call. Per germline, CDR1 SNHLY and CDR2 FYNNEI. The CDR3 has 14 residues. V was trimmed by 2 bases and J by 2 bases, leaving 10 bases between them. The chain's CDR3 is CASSEPRATYEQYF. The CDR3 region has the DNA TGTGCCAGCAGTGAACCCCGCGCAACCTACGAGCAGTACTTC. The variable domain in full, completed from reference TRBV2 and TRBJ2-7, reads EPEVTQTPSHQVTQMGQEVILRCVPISNHLYFYWYRQILGQKVEFLVSFYNNEISEKSEIFDDQFSVERPDGSNFTLKIRSTKLEDSAMYFCASSEPRATYEQYFGPGTRLTVT.

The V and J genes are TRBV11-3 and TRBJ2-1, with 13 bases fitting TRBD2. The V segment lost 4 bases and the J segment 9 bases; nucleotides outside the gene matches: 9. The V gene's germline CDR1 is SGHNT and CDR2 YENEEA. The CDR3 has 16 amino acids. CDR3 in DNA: TGTGCCAGCAGCTCGGGACTAGCGGGACGTTTGGGTGAGCAGTTCTTC. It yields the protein CASSSGLAGRLGEQFF.

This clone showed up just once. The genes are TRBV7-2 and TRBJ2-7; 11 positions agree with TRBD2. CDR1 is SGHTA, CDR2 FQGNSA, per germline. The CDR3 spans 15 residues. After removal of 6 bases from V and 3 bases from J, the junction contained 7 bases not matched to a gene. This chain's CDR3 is CASSSKGLAVYEQYF. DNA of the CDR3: TGTGCCAGCAGTAGCAAGGGACTAGCGGTCTACGAGCAGTACTTC.

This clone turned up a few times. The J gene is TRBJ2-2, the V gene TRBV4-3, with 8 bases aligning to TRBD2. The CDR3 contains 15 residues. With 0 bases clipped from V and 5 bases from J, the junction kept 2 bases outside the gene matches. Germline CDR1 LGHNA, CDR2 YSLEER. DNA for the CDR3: TGCGCCAGCAGCCAAGAACCTAGCGGGACCGGGGAGCTGTTTTTT. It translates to CASSQEPSGTGELFF.

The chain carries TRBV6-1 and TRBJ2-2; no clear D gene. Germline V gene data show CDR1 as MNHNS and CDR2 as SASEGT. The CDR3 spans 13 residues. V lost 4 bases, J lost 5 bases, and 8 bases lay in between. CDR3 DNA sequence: TGTGCCAGCAGTGGGCAAAGTACCGGGGAGCTGTTTTTT. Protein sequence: CASSGQSTGELFF.

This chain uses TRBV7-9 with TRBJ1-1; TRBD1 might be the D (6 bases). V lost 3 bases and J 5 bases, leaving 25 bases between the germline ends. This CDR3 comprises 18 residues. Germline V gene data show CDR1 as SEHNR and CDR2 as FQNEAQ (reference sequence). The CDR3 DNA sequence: TGTGCCAGCAGCTTGTTTTCGTCATACAGGGACGGGAAGACTGAAGCTTTCTTT. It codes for CASSLFSSYRDGKTEAFF.

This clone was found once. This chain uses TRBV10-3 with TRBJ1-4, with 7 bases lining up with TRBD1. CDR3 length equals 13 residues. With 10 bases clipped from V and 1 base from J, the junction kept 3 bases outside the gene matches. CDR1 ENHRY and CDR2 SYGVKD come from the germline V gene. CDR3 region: CASRGGTNEKLFF. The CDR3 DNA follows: TGTGCCAGCAGGGGGGGAACTAATGAAAAACTGTTTTTT.

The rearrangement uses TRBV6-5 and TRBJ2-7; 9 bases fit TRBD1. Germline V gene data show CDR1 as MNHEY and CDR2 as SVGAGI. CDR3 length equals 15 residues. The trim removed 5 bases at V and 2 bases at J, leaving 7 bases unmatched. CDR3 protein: CASSTGTGSTYEQYF. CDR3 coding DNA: TGTGCCAGCAGTACCGGGACAGGGAGCACCTACGAGCAGTACTTC.

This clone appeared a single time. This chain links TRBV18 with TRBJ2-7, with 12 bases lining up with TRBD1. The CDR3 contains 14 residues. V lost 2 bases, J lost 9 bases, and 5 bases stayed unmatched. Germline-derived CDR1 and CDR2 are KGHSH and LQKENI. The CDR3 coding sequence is TGTGCCAGCTCACCAGGGACAGGGGGCTTCGGGCAGTACTTC. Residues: CASSPGTGGFGQYF.

The CDR3 DNA follows: TGTGCCAGTAGTATAGTGGGGGACAGGGCGACTGGGACTGAAGCTTTCTTT. Amino acids: CASSIVGDRATGTEAFF. The rearrangement links TRBV19 to TRBJ1-1; 9 bases map to TRBD1. This CDR3 comprises 17 residues. Germline lookup yields CDR1 LNHDA and CDR2 SQIVND (reference sequence). J lost 5 bases, V lost 1 base, and 11 bases had no gene match.

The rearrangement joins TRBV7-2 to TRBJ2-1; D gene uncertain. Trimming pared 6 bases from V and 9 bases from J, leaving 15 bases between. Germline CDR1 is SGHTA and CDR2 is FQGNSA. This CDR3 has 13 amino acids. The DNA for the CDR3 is TGTGCCAGCAGACCTAGGTATAGTAGTGAGCAGTTCTTC. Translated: CASRPRYSSEQFF.

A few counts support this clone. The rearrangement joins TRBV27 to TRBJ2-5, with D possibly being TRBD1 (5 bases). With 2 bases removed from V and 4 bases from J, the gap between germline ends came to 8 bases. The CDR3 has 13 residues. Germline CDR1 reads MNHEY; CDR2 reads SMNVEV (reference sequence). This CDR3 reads CASSLTGPETQYF. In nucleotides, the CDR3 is TGTGCCAGCAGTTTAACAGGTCCAGAGACCCAGTACTTC.

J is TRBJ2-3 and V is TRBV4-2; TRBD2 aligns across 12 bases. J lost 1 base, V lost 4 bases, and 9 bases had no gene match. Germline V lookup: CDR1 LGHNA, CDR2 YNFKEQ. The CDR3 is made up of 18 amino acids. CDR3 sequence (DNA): TGTGCCAGCAGCCCAACTCTAGCGGGAGGGCGGCGCACAGATACGCAGTATTTT. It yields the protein CASSPTLAGGRRTDTQYF.

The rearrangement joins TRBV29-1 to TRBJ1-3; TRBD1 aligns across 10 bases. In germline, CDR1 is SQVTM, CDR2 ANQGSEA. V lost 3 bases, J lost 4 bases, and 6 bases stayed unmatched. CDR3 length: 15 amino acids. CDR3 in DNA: TGCAGCGTTGAGGTGGGACAGGGGATCGGAAACACCATATATTTT. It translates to CSVEVGQGIGNTIYF.

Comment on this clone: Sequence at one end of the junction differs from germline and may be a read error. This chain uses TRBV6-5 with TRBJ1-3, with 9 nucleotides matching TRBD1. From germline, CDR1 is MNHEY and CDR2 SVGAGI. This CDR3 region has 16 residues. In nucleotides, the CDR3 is TGTGCCAGCAGCTACTTCGGACAGGGGTTTGGAAACACCATATATTTT. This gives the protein CASSYFGQGFGNTIYF.

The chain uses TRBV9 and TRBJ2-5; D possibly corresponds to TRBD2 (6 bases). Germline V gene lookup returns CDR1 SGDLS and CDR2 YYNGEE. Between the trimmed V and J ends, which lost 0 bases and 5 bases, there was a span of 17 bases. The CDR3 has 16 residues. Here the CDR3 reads CASSVAGGWNEETQYF. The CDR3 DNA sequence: TGTGCCAGCAGCGTAGCTGGAGGGTGGAACGAGGAGACCCAGTACTTC.